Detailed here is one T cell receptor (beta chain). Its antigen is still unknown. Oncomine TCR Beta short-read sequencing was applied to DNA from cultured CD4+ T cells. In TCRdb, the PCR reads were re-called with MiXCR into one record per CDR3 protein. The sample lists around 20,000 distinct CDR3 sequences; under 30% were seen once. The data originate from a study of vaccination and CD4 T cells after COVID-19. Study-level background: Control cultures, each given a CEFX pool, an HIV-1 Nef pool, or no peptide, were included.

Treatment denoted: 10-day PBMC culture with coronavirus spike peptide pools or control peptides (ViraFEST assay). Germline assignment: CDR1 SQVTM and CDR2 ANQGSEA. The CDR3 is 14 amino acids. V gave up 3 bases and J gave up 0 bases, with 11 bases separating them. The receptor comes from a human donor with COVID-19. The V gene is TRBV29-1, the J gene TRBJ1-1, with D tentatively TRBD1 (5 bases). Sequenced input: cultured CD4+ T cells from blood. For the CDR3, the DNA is TGCAGCGTTGAGAGAACAGGAGTGAACACTGAAGCTTTCTTT. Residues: CSVERTGVNTEAFF.